The 10 T cell receptor beta chains reported below all come from one sample, sequenced in a study of molecular identifiers for immune sequencing clone quantification. TCRdb processed the PCR reads anew with MiXCR; each CDR3 protein has one entry. The top ten clones hold 1.3% to 1.5% of a sample with about 67,000 distinct CDR3 sequences, about a sixth of them seen once. Sample: naive CD8+ T cells from blood, with Jurkat cell RNA spiked in. Subset of the sample: FACS-sorted CD8+CD4-CCR7+CD45RA+ naive T cells. These receptors were obtained from a human donor in good health. Some libraries in this study had Jurkat cell RNA spiked in.

The chain combines TRBV11-3 with TRBJ2-7, with no clear D. The CDR3 length is 13 residues. The ends were cut back, 3 bases at V and 3 bases at J, with 9 bases in the middle. Germline CDR1 and CDR2: SGHNT and YENEEA. The CDR3 DNA reads TGTGCCAGCAGCTTTTTGGATGACTACGAGCAGTACTTC. Its protein is CASSFLDDYEQYF.

This clonotype showed up many times. The rearrangement links TRBV20-1 to TRBJ2-7; D is unclear. V was clipped by 6 bases and J by 6 bases, with 18 bases between them. Germline CDR1 and CDR2: DFQATT and SNEGSKA (reference sequence). CDR3 length: 13 amino acids. In nucleotides, the CDR3 is TGCAGTGCCACGGGCACAACCGAGGTCGAGCAGTACTTC. Its translation: CSATGTTEVEQYF.

This clonotype occurred many times. The chain links TRBV9 to TRBJ2-1; no definite D call. Looked up from germline, CDR1 is SGDLS and CDR2 is YYNGEE. CDR3 size: 11 residues. V lost 2 bases, J lost 9 bases, and 6 bases lay in between. For the CDR3, the DNA is TGTGCCAGCAGCGTGGGCATTGAGCAGTTCTTC. Protein product: CASSVGIEQFF.

This clonotype showed up many times. The V gene is TRBV11-3, the J gene TRBJ2-2; D is unresolved. The germline V gene encodes CDR1 SGHNT and CDR2 YENEEA. The CDR3 is 14 amino acids. Trimming removed 6 bases at V and 5 bases at J, with 13 bases between. The CDR3 reads CASRSPLRTGELFF. The CDR3 bases are TGTGCCAGCAGGAGCCCACTGAGGACCGGGGAGCTGTTTTTT.

With respect to this clonotype: This could be a read error, since a much larger clone is one nucleotide away. V gene TRBV24-1 combines with J gene TRBJ2-2, with D possibly matching TRBD2 (6 bases). The CDR3 has 16 amino acids. CDR1 and CDR2 from the germline V gene are KGHDR and SFDVKD. CDR3 DNA: TGTGCCACCAGTGGTTTGGAGGGAGACAACACCGGGGAGCTGTTTTTT. Translation gives CATSGLEGDNTGELFF.

There are many counts of this clonotype. The genes are TRBV20-1 and TRBJ1-5; unclear D gene. The CDR3 totals 15 residues. Germline V gene sequence: CDR1 DFQATT, CDR2 SNEGSKA (reference sequence). The germline V and J ends were trimmed by 1 base and 3 bases, with 13 bases remaining between them. CDR3: CSARVDENLNQPQHF. CDR3 nucleotide sequence: TGCAGTGCTAGAGTGGACGAGAACCTCAATCAGCCCCAGCATTTT.

This clonotype turned up a few times. This may stem from a read error, because a much larger clone lies one nucleotide away. The chain links TRBV27 to TRBJ2-2; 8 bases fit TRBD1. This CDR3 contains 14 residues. V lost 7 bases to trimming and J lost 4 bases; unmatched junction nucleotides: 5. Germline values: CDR1 MNHEY, CDR2 SMNVEV (reference sequence). CDR3 region: CASKVGTGTGELFF. Written as DNA, the CDR3 is TGTGCCAGCAAGGTCGGGACAGGCACCGGGGAGCTGTTTTTT.

In this sample, this clonotype turned up many times. The rearrangement links TRBV7-6 to TRBJ2-5; D remains ambiguous. There are 14 residues in the CDR3. Trimming left V 2 bases short and J 4 bases short, with 11 bases between. Germline V gives CDR1 SGHVS, CDR2 FNYEAQ. CDR3 region: CASSLLGPGETQYF. CDR3 in DNA: TGTGCCAGCAGCTTACTAGGGCCTGGAGAGACCCAGTACTTC. The whole variable domain, filled in from reference TRBV7-6 and TRBJ2-5, reads GAGVSQSPRYKVTKRGQDVALRCDPISGHVSLYWYRQALGQGPEFLTYFNYEAQQDKSGLPNDRFSAERPEGSISTLTIQRTEQRDSAMYRCASSLLGPGETQYFGPGTRLLVL.

This clonotype was counted ten times or more. This chain connects TRBV28 to TRBJ2-1; 7 bases map to TRBD2. The CDR3 covers 15 residues. The ends lost 7 bases at V and 0 bases at J; junction bases unmatched: 6. CDR1 is MDHEN, CDR2 SYDVKM, per germline. The chain's CDR3 is CASNKAGPSYNEQFF. DNA of the CDR3: TGTGCCAGCAACAAAGCGGGACCCTCCTACAATGAGCAGTTCTTC.

This clonotype was detected ten times or more. The chain has TRBV5-4 and TRBJ2-7, with TRBD2 identical over 12 bases. Germline CDR1 reads SGHNT; CDR2 reads YYREEE (reference sequence). Unmatched junction bases numbered 10, after V lost 0 bases and J lost 6 bases. The CDR3 covers 17 residues. CDR3 nucleotides: TGTGCCAGCAGCTTGGCCGGACTAGCGGGAACTCGTCTCGAGCAGTACTTC. Its protein product is CASSLAGLAGTRLEQYF.